This T cell receptor beta chain was recovered during a study of T-cell reconstitution after alpha-beta-depleted transplantation in children. Findings of the study overall: Diversity and T-cell counts at one year after transplant derived mostly from new T cells.

Points on this clonotype: Its target is unknown.

Preparation of the TCRbeta library was carried out with unique molecular identifiers. One entry per CDR3 protein results from TCRdb running MiXCR on the PCR reads. Among approximately 490,000 distinct CDR3 sequences listed, 8% to 11% were seen once. Here the sequenced sample was PBMCs, taken before TCRalphabeta/CD19-depleted stem cell transplant. The source is a child younger than 10 with inherited bone marrow failure, due to receive a stem cell transplant.

The CDR3 reads CASSPYLGQETQYF. The CDR3 bases are TGCGCCAGCAGTCCCTATCTTGGGCAAGAGACCCAGTACTTC. This rearrangement joins TRBV23-1 to TRBJ2-5; no clear D gene. TRBV23-1 is assigned to the ORF class and has an uncertain function. Trimming cost V 4 bases and J 2 bases, with 11 bases left between them. This CDR3 contains 14 residues.